This entry features one T cell receptor beta chain sequence. Its antigen is not known. Busulfan-fludarabine conditioning, marrow transplant, and cyclophosphamide on days +3 and +4 were administered. This specimen comes from a study of T cells after posttransplantation cyclophosphamide. The ends were cut back, 8 bases at V and 0 bases at J, with 17 bases in the middle. Germline V CDR1 and CDR2: LNHDA, SQIVND (reference sequence). The CDR3 is 17 residues long. Sequencing used immunoSEQ multiplex PCR; TCRdb keeps in-frame clones, though not all of them. The data contain just over 6,500 clones, about four fifths of them singletons. Whole-study findings and limits: Donor-recipient repertoire similarity was low at 1-2 months, rising over year one.

The sequencing here drew on PBMCs, taken after allogeneic stem cell transplant with posttransplant cyclophosphamide. The chain is built from TRBV19 and TRBJ2-6; D perhaps matches TRBD1 (5 bases). The receptor was derived from a female patient aged 50-59 years who received an allogeneic stem cell transplant from a related donor, was CMV-positive, and had no GVHD. Some T cells may possibly be graft donor cells. Written as DNA, the CDR3 is TGTGCCAGTCAGTCTCAGGGTTTTCGCTCTGGGGCCAACGTCCTGACTTTC. This gives the protein CASQSQGFRSGANVLTF. Based on the CDR3 plus reference TRBV19 and TRBJ2-6, the full variable domain is DGGITQSPKYLFRKEGQNVTLSCEQNLNHDAMYWYRQDPGQGLRLIYYSQIVNDFQKGDIAEGYSVSREKKESFPLTVTSAQKNPTAFYLCASQSQGFRSGANVLTFGAGSRLTVL.